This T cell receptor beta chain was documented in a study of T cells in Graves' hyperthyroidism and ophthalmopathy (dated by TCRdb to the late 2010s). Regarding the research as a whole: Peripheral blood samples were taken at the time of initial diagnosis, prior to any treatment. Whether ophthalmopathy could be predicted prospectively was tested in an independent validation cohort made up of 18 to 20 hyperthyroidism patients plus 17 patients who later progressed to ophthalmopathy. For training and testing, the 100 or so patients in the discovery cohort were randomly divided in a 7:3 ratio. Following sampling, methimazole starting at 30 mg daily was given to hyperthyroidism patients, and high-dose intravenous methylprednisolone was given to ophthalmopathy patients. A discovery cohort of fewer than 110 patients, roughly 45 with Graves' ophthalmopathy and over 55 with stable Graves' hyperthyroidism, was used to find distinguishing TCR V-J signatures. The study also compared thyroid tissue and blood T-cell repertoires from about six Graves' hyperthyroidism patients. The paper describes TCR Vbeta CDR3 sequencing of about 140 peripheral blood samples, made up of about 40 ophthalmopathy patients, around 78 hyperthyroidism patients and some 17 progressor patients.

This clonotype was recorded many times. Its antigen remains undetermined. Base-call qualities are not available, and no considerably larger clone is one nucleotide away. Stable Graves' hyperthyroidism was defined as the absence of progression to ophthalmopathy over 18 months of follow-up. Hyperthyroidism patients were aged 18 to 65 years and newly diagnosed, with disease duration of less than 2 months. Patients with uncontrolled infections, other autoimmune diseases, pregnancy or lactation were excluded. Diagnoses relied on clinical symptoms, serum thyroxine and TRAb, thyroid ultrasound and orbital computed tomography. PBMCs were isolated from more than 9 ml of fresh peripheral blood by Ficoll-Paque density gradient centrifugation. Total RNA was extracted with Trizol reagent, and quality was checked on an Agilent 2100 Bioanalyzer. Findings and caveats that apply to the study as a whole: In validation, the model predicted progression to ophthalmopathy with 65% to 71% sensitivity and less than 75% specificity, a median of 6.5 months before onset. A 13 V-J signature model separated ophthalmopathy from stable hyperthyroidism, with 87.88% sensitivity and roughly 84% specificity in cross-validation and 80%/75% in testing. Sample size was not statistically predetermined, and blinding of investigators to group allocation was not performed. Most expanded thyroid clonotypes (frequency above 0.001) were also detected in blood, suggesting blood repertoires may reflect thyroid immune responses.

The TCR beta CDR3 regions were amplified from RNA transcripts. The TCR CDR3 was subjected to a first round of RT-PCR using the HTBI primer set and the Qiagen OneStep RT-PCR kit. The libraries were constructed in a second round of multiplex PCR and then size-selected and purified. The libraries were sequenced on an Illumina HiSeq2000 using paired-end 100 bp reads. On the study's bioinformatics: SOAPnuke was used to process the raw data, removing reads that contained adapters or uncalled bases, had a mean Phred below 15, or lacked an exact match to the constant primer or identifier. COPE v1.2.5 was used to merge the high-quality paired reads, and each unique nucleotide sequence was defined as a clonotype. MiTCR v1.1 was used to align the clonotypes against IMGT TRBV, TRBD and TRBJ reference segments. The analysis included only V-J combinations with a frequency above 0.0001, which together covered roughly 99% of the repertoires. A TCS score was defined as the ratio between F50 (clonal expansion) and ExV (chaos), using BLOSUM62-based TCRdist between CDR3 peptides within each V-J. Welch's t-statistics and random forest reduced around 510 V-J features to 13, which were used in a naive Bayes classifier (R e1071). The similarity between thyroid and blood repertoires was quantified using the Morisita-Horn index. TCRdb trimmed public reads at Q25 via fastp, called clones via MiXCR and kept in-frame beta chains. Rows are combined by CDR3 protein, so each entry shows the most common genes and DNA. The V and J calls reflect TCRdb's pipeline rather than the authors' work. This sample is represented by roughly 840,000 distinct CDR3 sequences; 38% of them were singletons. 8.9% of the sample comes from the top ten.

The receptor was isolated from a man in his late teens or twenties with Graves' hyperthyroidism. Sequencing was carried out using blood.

The bases read TGCAGTGCTAGATTGGGATACGAGCAGTACTTC. It codes for CSARLGYEQYF. The chain employs TRBV20-1 and TRBJ2-7, with the D gene too uncertain to name. CDR1 and CDR2, looked up from the germline V gene (reference sequence), are DFQATT and SNEGSKA. The CDR3 starts with the cysteine, ends with the phenylalanine, and has 11 residues. The DNA shown is the 33-base CDR3, in frame from base 1. V is pared back by 2 bases and J by 4 bases, with 6 bases lying between the germline termini.